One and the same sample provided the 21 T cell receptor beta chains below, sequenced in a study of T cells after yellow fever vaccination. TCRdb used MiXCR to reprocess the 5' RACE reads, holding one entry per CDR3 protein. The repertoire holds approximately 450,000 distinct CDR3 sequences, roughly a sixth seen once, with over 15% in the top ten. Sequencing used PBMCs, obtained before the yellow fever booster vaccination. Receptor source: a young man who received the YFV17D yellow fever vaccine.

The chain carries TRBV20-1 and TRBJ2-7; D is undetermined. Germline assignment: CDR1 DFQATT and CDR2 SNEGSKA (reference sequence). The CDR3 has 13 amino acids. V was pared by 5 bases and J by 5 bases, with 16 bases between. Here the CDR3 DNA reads TGCAGTGCTCGACGATGGAGTGACAACGAGCAGTACTTC. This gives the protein CSARRWSDNEQYF.

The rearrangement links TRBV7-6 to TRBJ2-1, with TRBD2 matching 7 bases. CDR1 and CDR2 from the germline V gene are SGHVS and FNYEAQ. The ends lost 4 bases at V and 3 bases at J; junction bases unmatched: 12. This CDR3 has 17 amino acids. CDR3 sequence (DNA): TGTGCCAGCAGCTCAAAGATTTCGGGGGGTCTCTACAATGAGCAGTTCTTC. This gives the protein CASSSKISGGLYNEQFF.

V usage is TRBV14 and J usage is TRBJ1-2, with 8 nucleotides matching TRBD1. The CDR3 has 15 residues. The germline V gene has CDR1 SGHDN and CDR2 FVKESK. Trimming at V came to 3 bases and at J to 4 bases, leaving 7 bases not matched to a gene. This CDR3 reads CASSHPGTGGYGYTF. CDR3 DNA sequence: TGTGCCAGCAGCCATCCAGGGACAGGAGGCTATGGCTACACCTTC.

In nucleotides, the CDR3 is TGTGCCAGCAGCGCCAGGAGGGAGACCCAGTACTTC. Protein product: CASSARRETQYF. The gene calls are TRBV7-2 and TRBJ2-5, with D possibly being TRBD2 (5 bases). V was clipped by 5 bases and J by 5 bases, with 9 bases between them. Germline lookup yields CDR1 SGHTA and CDR2 FQGNSA. This CDR3 contains 12 residues.

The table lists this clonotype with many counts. The CDR3 sequence: CASSSYSGGLTDTQYF. The CDR3 DNA reads TGTGCCAGCAGCTCGTACTCGGGGGGACTCACAGATACGCAGTATTTT. V and J are TRBV7-2 and TRBJ2-3; 7 bases map to TRBD2. The V and J ends lost 4 bases and 2 bases, in that order; junction bases with no gene match: 9. The germline V gene has CDR1 SGHTA and CDR2 FQGNSA. The CDR3 spans 16 residues.

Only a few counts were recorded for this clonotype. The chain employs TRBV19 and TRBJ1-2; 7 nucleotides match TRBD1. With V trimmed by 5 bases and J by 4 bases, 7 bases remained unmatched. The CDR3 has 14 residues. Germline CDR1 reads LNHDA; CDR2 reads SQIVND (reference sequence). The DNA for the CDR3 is TGTGCCAGTAGTCCCTGGCAGGGGGGCTATGGCTACACCTTC. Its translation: CASSPWQGGYGYTF.

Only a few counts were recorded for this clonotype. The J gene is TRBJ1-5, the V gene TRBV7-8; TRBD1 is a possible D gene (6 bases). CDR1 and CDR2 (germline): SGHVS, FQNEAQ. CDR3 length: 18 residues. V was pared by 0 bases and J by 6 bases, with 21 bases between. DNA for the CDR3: TGTGCCAGCAGCTTAGCGAAGGGGGGACCGATCACGGGTCAGCCCCAGCATTTT. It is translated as CASSLAKGGPITGQPQHF.

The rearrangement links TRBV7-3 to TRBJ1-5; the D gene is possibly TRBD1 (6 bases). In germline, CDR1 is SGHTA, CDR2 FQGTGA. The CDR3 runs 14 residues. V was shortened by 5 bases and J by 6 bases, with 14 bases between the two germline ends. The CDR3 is CASSTGQPLQPQHF. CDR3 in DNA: TGTGCCAGCAGCACCGGACAGCCACTTCAGCCCCAGCATTTT.

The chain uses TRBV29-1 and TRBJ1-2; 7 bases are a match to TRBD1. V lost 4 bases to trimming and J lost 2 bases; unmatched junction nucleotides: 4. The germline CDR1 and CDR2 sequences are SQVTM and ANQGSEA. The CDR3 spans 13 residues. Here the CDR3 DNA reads TGCAGCGTTGCACAGGGGCTAAACTATGGCTACACCTTC. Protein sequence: CSVAQGLNYGYTF. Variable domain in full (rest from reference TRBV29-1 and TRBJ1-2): SAVISQKPSRDICQRGTSLTIQCQVDSQVTMMFWYRQQPGQSLTLIATANQGSEATYESGFVIDKFPISRPNLTFSTLTVSNMSPEDSSIYLCSVAQGLNYGYTFGSGTRLTVV.

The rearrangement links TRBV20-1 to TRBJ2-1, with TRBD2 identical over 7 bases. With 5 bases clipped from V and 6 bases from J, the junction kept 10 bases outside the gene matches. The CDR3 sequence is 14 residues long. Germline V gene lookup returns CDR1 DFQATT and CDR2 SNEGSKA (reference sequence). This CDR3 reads CSAYDPGRGNEQFF. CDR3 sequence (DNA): TGCAGTGCTTATGATCCGGGGAGGGGCAATGAGCAGTTCTTC.

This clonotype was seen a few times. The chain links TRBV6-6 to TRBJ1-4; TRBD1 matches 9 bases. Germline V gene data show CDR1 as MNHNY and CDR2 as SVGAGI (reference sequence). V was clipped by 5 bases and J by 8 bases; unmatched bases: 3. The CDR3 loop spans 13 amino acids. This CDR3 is CASSGQGQEKLFF. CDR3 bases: TGTGCCAGCAGTGGACAGGGGCAGGAAAAACTGTTTTTT.

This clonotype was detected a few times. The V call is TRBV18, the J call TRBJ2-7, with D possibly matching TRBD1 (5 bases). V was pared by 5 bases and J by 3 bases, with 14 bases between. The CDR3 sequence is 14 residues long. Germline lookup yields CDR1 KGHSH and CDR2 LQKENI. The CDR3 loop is CASSTTRGDYEQYF. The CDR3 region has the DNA TGTGCCAGCTCAACGACAAGGGGCGACTACGAGCAGTACTTC.

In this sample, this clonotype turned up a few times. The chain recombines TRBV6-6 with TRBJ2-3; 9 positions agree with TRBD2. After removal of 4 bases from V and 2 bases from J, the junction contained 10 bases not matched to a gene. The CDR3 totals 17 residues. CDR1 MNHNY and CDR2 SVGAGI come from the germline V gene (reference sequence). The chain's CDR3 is CASSLRYSGGPTDTQYF. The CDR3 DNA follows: TGTGCCAGCAGTTTGCGATATAGCGGGGGTCCCACAGATACGCAGTATTTT.

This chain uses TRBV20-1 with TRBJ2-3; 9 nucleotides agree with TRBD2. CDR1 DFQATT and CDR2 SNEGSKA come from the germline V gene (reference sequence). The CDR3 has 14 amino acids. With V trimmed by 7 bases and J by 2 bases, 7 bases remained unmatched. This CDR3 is CSGFSGGYTDTQYF. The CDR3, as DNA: TGCAGTGGATTTAGCGGGGGCTACACAGATACGCAGTATTTT.

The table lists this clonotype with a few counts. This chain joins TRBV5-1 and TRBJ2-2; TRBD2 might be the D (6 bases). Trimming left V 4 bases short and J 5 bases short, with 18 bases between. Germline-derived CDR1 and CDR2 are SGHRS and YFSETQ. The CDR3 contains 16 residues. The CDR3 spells CASSLARTAGTGELFF. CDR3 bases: TGCGCCAGCAGCCTCGCCAGGACCGCGGGGACCGGGGAGCTGTTTTTT.

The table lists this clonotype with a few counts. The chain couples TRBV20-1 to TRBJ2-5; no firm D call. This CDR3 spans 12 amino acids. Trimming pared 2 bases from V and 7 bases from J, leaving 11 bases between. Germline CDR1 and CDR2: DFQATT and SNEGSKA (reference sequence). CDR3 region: CSARYLGWTQYF. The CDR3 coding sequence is TGCAGTGCTAGATATCTGGGTTGGACCCAGTACTTC.

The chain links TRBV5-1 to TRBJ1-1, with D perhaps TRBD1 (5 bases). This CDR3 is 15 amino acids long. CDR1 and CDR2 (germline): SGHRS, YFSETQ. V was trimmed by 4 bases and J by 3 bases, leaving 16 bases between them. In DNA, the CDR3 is TGCGCCAGCAGCCGGCGACAGATGGAGGACACTGAAGCTTTCTTT. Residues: CASSRRQMEDTEAFF.

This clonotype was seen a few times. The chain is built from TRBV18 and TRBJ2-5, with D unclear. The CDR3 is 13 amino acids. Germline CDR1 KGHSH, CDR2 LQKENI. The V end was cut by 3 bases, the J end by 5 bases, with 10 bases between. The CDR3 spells CASSPTGWETQYF. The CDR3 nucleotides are TGTGCCAGCTCACCGACCGGCTGGGAGACCCAGTACTTC.

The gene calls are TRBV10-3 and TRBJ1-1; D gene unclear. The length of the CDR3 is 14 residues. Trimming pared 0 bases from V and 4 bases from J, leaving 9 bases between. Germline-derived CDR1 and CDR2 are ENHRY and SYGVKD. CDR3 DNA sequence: TGTGCCATCAGTGAGTCAGGTCTGATCACTGAAGCTTTCTTT. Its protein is CAISESGLITEAFF.

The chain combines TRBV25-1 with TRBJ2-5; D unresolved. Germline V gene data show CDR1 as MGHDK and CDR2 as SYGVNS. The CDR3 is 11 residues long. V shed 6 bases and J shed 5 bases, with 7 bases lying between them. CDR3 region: CASREWETQYF. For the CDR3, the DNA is TGTGCCAGCAGAGAGTGGGAGACCCAGTACTTC.

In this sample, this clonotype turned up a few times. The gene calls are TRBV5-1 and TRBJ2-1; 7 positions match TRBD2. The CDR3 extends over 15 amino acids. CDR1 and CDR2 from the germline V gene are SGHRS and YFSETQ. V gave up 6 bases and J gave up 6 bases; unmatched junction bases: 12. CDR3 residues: CASTITSAEINEQFF. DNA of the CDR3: TGCGCCAGCACCATAACTAGCGCGGAAATCAATGAGCAGTTCTTC.